Sequencing of this T cell receptor beta chain was carried out in a study of identical twins. Template switching, a step in the protocol, added a universal primer site, and cDNA carried unique molecular identifiers. TCRdb used MiXCR to reprocess the 5' RACE reads, holding one entry per CDR3 protein. The sample contains approximately 300,000 distinct CDR3 sequences, roughly 10% of which appear only once. This clonotype was observed many times. The V end was cut by 4 bases, the J end by 3 bases, with 16 bases between. The CDR3 is 16 residues long. This sample was also put to use in a study of yellow fever vaccine responses in identical twins.

The sequencing sample was made of CD8+ T cells sorted from blood. The V and J genes are TRBV12-3 or TRBV12-4 and TRBJ1-5, with a weak D call TRBD1 (6 bases). The clonotype originates from a young woman in good health. The CDR3 loop is CASSSLADRNNQPQHF. The CDR3, as DNA: TGTGCCAGCAGTTCCCTCGCCGACAGGAACAATCAGCCCCAGCATTTT.